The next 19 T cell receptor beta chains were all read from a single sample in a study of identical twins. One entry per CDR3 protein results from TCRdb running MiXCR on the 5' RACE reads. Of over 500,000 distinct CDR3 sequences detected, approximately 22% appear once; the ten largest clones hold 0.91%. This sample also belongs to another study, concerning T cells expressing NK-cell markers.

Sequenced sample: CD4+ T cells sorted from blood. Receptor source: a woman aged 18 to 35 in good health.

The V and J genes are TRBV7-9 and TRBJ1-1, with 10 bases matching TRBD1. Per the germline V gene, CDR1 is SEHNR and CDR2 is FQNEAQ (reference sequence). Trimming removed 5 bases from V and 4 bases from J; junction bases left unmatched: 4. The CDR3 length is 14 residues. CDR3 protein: CASSTDRGSTEAFF. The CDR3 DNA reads TGTGCCAGCAGCACGGACAGGGGGAGCACTGAAGCTTTCTTT.

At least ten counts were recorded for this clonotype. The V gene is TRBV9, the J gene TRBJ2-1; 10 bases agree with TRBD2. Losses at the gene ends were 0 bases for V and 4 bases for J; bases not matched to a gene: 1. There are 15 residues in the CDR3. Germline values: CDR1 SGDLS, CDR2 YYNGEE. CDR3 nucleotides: TGTGCCAGCAGCGTAGGGACTAGCGGTTACAATGAGCAGTTCTTC. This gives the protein CASSVGTSGYNEQFF.

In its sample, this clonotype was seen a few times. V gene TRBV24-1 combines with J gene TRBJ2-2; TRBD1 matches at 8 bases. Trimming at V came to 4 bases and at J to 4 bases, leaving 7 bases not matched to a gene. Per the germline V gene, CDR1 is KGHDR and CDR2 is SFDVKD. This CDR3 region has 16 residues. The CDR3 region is CATSDPDRGGTGELFF. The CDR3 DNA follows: TGTGCCACCAGTGACCCAGACAGGGGAGGCACCGGGGAGCTGTTTTTT.

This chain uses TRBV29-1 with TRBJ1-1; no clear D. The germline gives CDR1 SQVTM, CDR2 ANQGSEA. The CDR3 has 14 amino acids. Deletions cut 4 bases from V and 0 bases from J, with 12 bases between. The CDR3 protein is CSVVPGEMNTEAFF. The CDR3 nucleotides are TGCAGCGTTGTTCCGGGAGAGATGAACACTGAAGCTTTCTTT.

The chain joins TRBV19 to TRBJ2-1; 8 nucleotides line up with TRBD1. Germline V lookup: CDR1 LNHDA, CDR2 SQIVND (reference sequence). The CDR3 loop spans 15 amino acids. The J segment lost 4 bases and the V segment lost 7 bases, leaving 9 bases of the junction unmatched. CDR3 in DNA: TGTGCCAGTACGAATAGGGGGACAGGTTACAATGAGCAGTTCTTC. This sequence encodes CASTNRGTGYNEQFF. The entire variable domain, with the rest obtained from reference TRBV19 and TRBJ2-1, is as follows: DGGITQSPKYLFRKEGQNVTLSCEQNLNHDAMYWYRQDPGQGLRLIYYSQIVNDFQKGDIAEGYSVSREKKESFPLTVTSAQKNPTAFYLCASTNRGTGYNEQFFGPGTRLTVL.

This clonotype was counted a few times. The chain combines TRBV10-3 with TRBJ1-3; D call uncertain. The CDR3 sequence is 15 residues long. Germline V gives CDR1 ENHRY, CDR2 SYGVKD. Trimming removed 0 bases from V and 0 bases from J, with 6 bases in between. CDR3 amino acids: CAISESWSSGNTIYF. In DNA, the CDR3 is TGTGCCATCAGTGAGTCCTGGAGCTCTGGAAACACCATATATTTT.

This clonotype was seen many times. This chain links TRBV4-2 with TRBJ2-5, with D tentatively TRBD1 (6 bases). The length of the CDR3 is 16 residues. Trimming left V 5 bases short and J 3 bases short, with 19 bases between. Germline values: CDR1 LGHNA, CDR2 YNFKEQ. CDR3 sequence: CASSSGSLQGKETQYF. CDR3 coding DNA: TGTGCCAGCAGCTCTGGGAGCCTTCAGGGGAAAGAGACCCAGTACTTC.

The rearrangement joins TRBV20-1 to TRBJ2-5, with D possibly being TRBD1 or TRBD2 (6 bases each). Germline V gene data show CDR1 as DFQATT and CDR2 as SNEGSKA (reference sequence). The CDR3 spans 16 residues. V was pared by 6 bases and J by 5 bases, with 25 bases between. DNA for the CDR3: TGCAGTGCCAGCGGGTGGGGGCGCCAGGTTAGGGAGACCCAGTACTTC. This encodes CSASGWGRQVRETQYF.

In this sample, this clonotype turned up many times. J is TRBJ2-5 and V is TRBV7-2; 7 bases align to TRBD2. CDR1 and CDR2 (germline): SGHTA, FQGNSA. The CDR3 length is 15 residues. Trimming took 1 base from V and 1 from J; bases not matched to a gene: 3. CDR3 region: CASSLGGLFQETQYF. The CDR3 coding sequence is TGTGCCAGCAGCTTAGGGGGACTATTCCAAGAGACCCAGTACTTC.

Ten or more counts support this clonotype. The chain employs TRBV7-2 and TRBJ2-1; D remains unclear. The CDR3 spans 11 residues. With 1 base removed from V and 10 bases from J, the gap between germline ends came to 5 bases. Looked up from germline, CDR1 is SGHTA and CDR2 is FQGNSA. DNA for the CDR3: TGTGCCAGCAGCTTAGTCTGGGAGCAGTTCTTC. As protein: CASSLVWEQFF.

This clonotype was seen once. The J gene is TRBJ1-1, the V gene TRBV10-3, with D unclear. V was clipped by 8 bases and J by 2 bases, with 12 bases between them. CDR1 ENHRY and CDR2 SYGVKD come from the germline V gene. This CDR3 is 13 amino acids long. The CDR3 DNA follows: TGTGCCATCGGCCACGGGAGAAACACTGAAGCTTTCTTT. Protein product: CAIGHGRNTEAFF.

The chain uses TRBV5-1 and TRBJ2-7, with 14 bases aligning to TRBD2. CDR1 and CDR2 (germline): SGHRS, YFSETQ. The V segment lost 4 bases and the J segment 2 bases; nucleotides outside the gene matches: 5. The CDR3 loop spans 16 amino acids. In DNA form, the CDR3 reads TGCGCCAGCAGCCCTGGACTAGCGGGAGGAGCCTACGAGCAGTACTTC. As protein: CASSPGLAGGAYEQYF.

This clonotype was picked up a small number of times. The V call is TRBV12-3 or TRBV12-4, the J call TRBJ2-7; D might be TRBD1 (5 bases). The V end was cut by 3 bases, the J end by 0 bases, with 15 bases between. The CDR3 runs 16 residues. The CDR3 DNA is TGTGCCAGCAGTTTGGTGTATGGGGCCAGCTCCTACGAGCAGTACTTC. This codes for CASSLVYGASSYEQYF.

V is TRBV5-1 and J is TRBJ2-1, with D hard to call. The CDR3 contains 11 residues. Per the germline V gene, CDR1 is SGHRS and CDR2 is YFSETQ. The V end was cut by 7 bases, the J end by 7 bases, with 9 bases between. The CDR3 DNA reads TGCGCCAGCCTGTATAGGAATGAGCAGTTCTTC. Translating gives CASLYRNEQFF.

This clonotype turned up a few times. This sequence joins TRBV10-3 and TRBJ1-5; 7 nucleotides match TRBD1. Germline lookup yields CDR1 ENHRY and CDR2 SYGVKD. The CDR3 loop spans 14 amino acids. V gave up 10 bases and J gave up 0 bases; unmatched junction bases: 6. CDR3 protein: CATWDSGSNQPQHF. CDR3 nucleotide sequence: TGTGCCACCTGGGACAGTGGTAGCAATCAGCCCCAGCATTTT.

The CDR3 region is CASSLQGGRNKGNTIYF. CDR3 sequence (DNA): TGTGCCAGCAGCCTTCAGGGGGGGAGGAATAAAGGAAACACCATATATTTT. This chain joins TRBV4-2 and TRBJ1-3; 7 bases agree with TRBD1. The germline CDR1 and CDR2 sequences are LGHNA and YNFKEQ. The CDR3 has 17 amino acids. Trimming cost V 4 bases and J 4 bases; bases outside gene matches: 13.

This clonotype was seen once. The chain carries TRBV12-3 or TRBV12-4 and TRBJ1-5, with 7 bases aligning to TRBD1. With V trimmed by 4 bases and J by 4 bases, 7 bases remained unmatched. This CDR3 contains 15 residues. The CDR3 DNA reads TGTGCCAGCAGTTACGCGGGACAGCTTAATCAGCCCCAGCATTTT. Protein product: CASSYAGQLNQPQHF.

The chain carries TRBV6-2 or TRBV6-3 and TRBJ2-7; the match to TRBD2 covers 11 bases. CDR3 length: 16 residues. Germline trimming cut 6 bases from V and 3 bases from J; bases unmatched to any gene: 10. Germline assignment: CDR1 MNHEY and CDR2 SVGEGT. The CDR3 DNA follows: TGTGCCAGCAGAGCCATCCAAACTAGCGGGAGCTACGAGCAGTACTTC. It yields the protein CASRAIQTSGSYEQYF.

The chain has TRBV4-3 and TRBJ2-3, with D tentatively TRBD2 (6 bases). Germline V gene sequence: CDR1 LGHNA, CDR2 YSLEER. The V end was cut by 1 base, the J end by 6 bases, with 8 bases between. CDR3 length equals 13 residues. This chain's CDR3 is CASSQAAGDTQYF. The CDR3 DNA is TGCGCCAGCAGCCAAGCGGCGGGGGATACGCAGTATTTT.